These 24 T cell receptor beta chains were all obtained from the same sample, sequenced in a study of blood T cell repertoires in COVID-19. TCRdb's table, derived via immunoSEQ multiplex PCR, lists solely in-frame clones and lacks some. The data show 250,000 to 350,000 clones, approximately 91% seen once. The specimen was peripheral blood. The source of these receptors is a woman in her 30s with COVID-19, enrolled during active disease.

This sequence joins TRBV28 and TRBJ1-5; tentative D call: TRBD1 (6 bases). Germline V gene lookup returns CDR1 MDHEN and CDR2 SYDVKM. V was clipped by 10 bases and J by 1 base, with 11 bases between them. The CDR3 loop spans 13 amino acids. CDR3 in amino acids: CAIDRSSNQPQHF. The CDR3 DNA is TGTGCCATCGACAGGTCCAGCAATCAGCCCCAGCATTTT.

CDR3 region: CASSIDPTGVNTEAFF. CDR3 DNA sequence: TGTGCCAGTAGTATAGACCCAACAGGGGTGAACACTGAAGCTTTCTTT. V and J are TRBV19 and TRBJ1-1; TRBD1 aligns across 7 bases. The V gene's germline CDR1 is LNHDA and CDR2 SQIVND (reference sequence). The CDR3 length is 16 residues. V was clipped by 0 bases and J by 0 bases; unmatched bases: 4.

The rearrangement links TRBV6-4 to TRBJ2-7; no firm D call. Trimming left V 8 bases short and J 1 base short, with 21 bases between. CDR3 length: 16 residues. Germline loops: CDR1 MRHNA, CDR2 SNTAGT. In DNA form, the CDR3 reads TGTGCCAGCGTTCAAACGCGGCTAGTCCCTTCCTACGAGCAGTACTTC. Translation gives CASVQTRLVPSYEQYF.

The gene calls are TRBV30 and TRBJ2-1, with a weak D call TRBD1 (5 bases). The germline gives CDR1 GTSNPN, CDR2 SVGIG (reference sequence). This CDR3 region has 12 residues. The V end was cut by 1 base, the J end by 4 bases, with 5 bases between. The CDR3 DNA reads TGTGCCTGGAGTGGACAGTACAATGAGCAGTTCTTC. Translation: CAWSGQYNEQFF.

The J gene is TRBJ1-2, the V gene TRBV27; TRBD1 matches 9 bases. J gave up 2 bases and V 7 bases, and 5 bases lay outside the gene matches. Germline loops: CDR1 MNHEY, CDR2 SMNVEV (reference sequence). This CDR3 has 14 amino acids. CDR3 region: CASKRTGENYGYTF. In nucleotides, the CDR3 is TGTGCCAGCAAGAGGACAGGGGAGAACTATGGCTACACCTTC.

The gene calls are TRBV7-7 and TRBJ2-2, with 7 bases fitting TRBD2. The CDR3 runs 16 residues. Germline CDR1 reads SSHAT; CDR2 reads FNYEAQ (reference sequence). Unmatched junction bases numbered 3, after V lost 2 bases and J lost 0 bases. In nucleotides, the CDR3 is TGTGCCAGCAGCTTAATTGCGGGAGCGAACACCGGGGAGCTGTTTTTT. This gives the protein CASSLIAGANTGELFF. Looking up the rest from reference TRBV7-7 and TRBJ2-2 gives the full variable domain: GAGVSQSPRYKVTKRGQDVTLRCDPISSHATLYWYQQALGQGPEFLTYFNYEAQPDKSGLPSDRFSAERPEGSISTLTIQRTEQRDSAMYRCASSLIAGANTGELFFGEGSRLTVL.

The rearrangement links TRBV2 to TRBJ2-7, with 10 bases aligning to TRBD2. V dropped 4 bases and J dropped 2; count of bases not matched to a gene: 2. The CDR3 has 14 residues. The germline CDR1 and CDR2 sequences are SNHLY and FYNNEI. The CDR3 region is CASSVTSGTYEQYF. The CDR3 DNA sequence: TGTGCCAGCAGTGTTACTAGCGGGACCTACGAGCAGTACTTC. Full variable domain (rest looked up from reference TRBV2 and TRBJ2-7): EPEVTQTPSHQVTQMGQEVILRCVPISNHLYFYWYRQILGQKVEFLVSFYNNEISEKSEIFDDQFSVERPDGSNFTLKIRSTKLEDSAMYFCASSVTSGTYEQYFGPGTRLTVT.

This clone has just one count. This sequence joins TRBV28 and TRBJ2-3; TRBD2 aligns across 12 bases. The V gene end was trimmed by 8 bases and the J gene end by 1 base; junction bases not matched to a gene: 4. Germline V lookup: CDR1 MDHEN, CDR2 SYDVKM. This CDR3 comprises 15 residues. The CDR3 DNA reads as TGTGCCAGCTGGACTAGCGGGGTAGGCACAGATACGCAGTATTTT. Translating it yields CASWTSGVGTDTQYF.

The CDR3 loop reads CSASRTSDEQFF. The CDR3 bases are TGCAGTGCTAGTCGGACTAGCGATGAGCAGTTCTTC. The chain uses TRBV20-1 and TRBJ2-1, with 9 bases lining up with TRBD2. Germline CDR1 DFQATT, CDR2 SNEGSKA (reference sequence). The trim removed 3 bases at V and 8 bases at J, leaving 2 bases unmatched. The CDR3 is 12 amino acids.

The DNA for the CDR3 is TGTGCCAGACGGACAGGAGGTCAAGAGACCCAGTACTTC. It specifies CARRTGGQETQYF. J is TRBJ2-5 and V is TRBV2, with 7 nucleotides matching TRBD1. Trimming removed 9 bases from V and 2 bases from J; junction bases left unmatched: 6. CDR3 length: 13 amino acids. Germline CDR1 reads SNHLY; CDR2 reads FYNNEI.

The chain combines TRBV18 with TRBJ1-1; possibly TRBD1 for D (6 bases). Germline CDR1 KGHSH, CDR2 LQKENI. V lost 5 bases to trimming and J lost 1 base, with 8 bases between them. The length of the CDR3 is 13 residues. The CDR3 loop reads CASSSTGNTEAFF. CDR3 in DNA: TGTGCCAGCTCATCGACAGGGAACACTGAAGCTTTCTTT.

V and J are TRBV6-5 and TRBJ1-5; D is possibly TRBD1 (5 bases). The CDR3 is 15 residues long. Trimming stripped 10 bases from V and 4 bases from J, with 20 bases between. CDR1 MNHEY and CDR2 SVGAGI come from the germline V gene. CDR3 sequence (DNA): TGTGCCACCATACGAGACAGAGCCCAAAATCAGCCCCAGCATTTT. Its protein is CATIRDRAQNQPQHF.

The chain carries TRBV12-3 or TRBV12-4 and TRBJ2-7, with D uncertain. The CDR3 is made up of 11 amino acids. V was clipped by 4 bases and J by 4 bases, with 5 bases between them. The CDR3 DNA sequence: TGTGCCAGCAGTTCCGGTTACGAGCAGTACTTC. Amino acid sequence: CASSSGYEQYF.

This chain connects TRBV19 to TRBJ1-5; D ambiguous. The CDR3 contains 18 residues. V was shortened by 1 base and J by 0 bases, with 16 bases between the two germline ends. Looked up from germline, CDR1 is LNHDA and CDR2 is SQIVND (reference sequence). In DNA, the CDR3 is TGTGCCAGTAGTATAGGGCCCTCTTCCGTCAATAGCAATCAGCCCCAGCATTTT. Protein: CASSIGPSSVNSNQPQHF.

The rearrangement links TRBV3-1 (or the pseudogene TRBV3-2) to TRBJ1-2; D might be TRBD1 (6 bases). V was trimmed by 8 bases and J by 3 bases, leaving 13 bases between them. The CDR3 is 13 residues long. Looked up from germline, CDR1 is LGHDT and CDR2 is YNNKEL (reference sequence). For the CDR3, the DNA is TGTGCCAGCGGGAGGGGGGCGGACTATGGCTACACCTTC. This gives the protein CASGRGADYGYTF.

The chain uses TRBV3-1 (or the pseudogene TRBV3-2) and TRBJ1-1; D call uncertain. The germline gives CDR1 LGHDT, CDR2 YNNKEL (reference sequence). The CDR3 sequence is 16 residues long. V was shortened by 0 bases and J by 0 bases, with 11 bases between the two germline ends. CDR3 nucleotide sequence: TGTGCCAGCAGCCAAGAGAACAGCCCTATGAACACTGAAGCTTTCTTT. Encoded protein: CASSQENSPMNTEAFF.

The chain uses TRBV4-1 and TRBJ2-5, with 8 bases aligning to TRBD2. The V gene's germline CDR1 is MGHRA and CDR2 YSYEKL. J lost 3 bases, V lost 3 bases, and 9 bases had no gene match. The CDR3 consists of 16 residues. Here the CDR3 DNA reads TGCGCCAGCAGCCATATAGGGCGGGGGGAAGAAGAGACCCAGTACTTC. This encodes CASSHIGRGEEETQYF.

This chain uses TRBV11-2 with TRBJ1-1, with 9 nucleotides matching TRBD1. The CDR3 has 17 amino acids. Trimming took 3 bases from V and 3 from J; bases not matched to a gene: 11. Germline V lookup: CDR1 SGHAT, CDR2 FQNNGV. The CDR3 protein is CASSFGLVNRGHTEAFF. Here the CDR3 DNA reads TGTGCCAGCAGCTTCGGGCTCGTCAACAGGGGGCACACTGAAGCTTTCTTT.

This chain links TRBV9 with TRBJ2-7; 15 nucleotides line up with TRBD2. This CDR3 is 16 amino acids long. V was clipped by 3 bases and J by 1 base; unmatched bases: 2. CDR1 is SGDLS, CDR2 YYNGEE, per germline. CDR3 sequence: CASSEGLAGGSYEQYF. The CDR3 nucleotides read TGTGCCAGCAGCGAGGGACTAGCGGGAGGTTCCTACGAGCAGTACTTC. Based on the CDR3 plus reference TRBV9 and TRBJ2-7, the full variable domain is DSGVTQTPKHLITATGQRVTLRCSPRSGDLSVYWYQQSLDQGLQFLIQYYNGEERAKGNILERFSAQQFPDLHSELNLSSLELGDSALYFCASSEGLAGGSYEQYFGPGTRLTVT.

This chain joins TRBV2 and TRBJ1-2, with 7 bases matching TRBD1. V trimming: 5 bases; J trimming: 5 bases; junction bases outside the gene matches: 5. The length of the CDR3 is 13 residues. Germline V gene lookup returns CDR1 SNHLY and CDR2 FYNNEI. CDR3 bases: TGTGCCAGCAGTACTGACAGGGCTTATGGCTACACCTTC. Encoded protein: CASSTDRAYGYTF.

The rearrangement uses TRBV3-1 (or the pseudogene TRBV3-2) and TRBJ1-2; the D gene is possibly TRBD1 (5 bases). V was cut by 4 bases and J by 3 bases, with 9 bases left in between. Germline values: CDR1 LGHDT, CDR2 YNNKEL (reference sequence). The CDR3 loop spans 13 amino acids. CDR3 DNA sequence: TGTGCCAGCAGCCCAAGGGGCCACTATGGCTACACCTTC. Translating it yields CASSPRGHYGYTF.

This sequence joins TRBV2 and TRBJ1-1; possible D gene TRBD1, 6 bases. Trimming removed 2 bases from V and 1 base from J, with 11 bases in between. Germline lookup yields CDR1 SNHLY and CDR2 FYNNEI. CDR3 length equals 15 residues. The CDR3 region has the DNA TGTGCCAGCAGTGAATTAGGGGGGGAGAACACTGAAGCTTTCTTT. Protein product: CASSELGGENTEAFF.

The gene calls are TRBV30 and TRBJ1-4, with 11 bases matching TRBD1. V was clipped by 5 bases and J by 9 bases; unmatched bases: 5. The CDR3 contains 13 residues. Germline V gives CDR1 GTSNPN, CDR2 SVGIG (reference sequence). The CDR3 bases are TGTGCCTGGGAGGGACAGGGGGGGAAAAAACTGTTTTTT. Translated: CAWEGQGGKKLFF.

This clone was seen only a few times. This rearrangement joins TRBV29-1 to TRBJ2-1, with D possibly matching TRBD2 (5 bases). This CDR3 comprises 18 residues. V lost 7 bases, J lost 7 bases, and 32 bases lay in between. Germline assignment: CDR1 SQVTM and CDR2 ANQGSEA. The CDR3, as DNA: TGCAGCGCCCCACCGTTCGTGGGCGATTCGAGGACTCCTAATGAGCAGTTCTTC. Its translation is CSAPPFVGDSRTPNEQFF.